This passage covers 6 T cell receptor beta chains from one sample sequenced in a study of early T cells in non-severe SARS-CoV-2 infection. TCRdb called the 5' RACE reads again in MiXCR, with one record for every CDR3 protein. The sample has roughly 83,000 distinct CDR3 sequences; about 9.4% are singletons. The material sequenced was whole blood, taken at baseline. Receptor source: an adult who was a healthcare worker with PCR-confirmed SARS-CoV-2 infection or an uninfected control (not recorded which).

The chain carries TRBV30 and TRBJ1-6; D not certain. The CDR3 has 14 amino acids. Trimming took 2 bases from V and 5 from J, leaving 10 bases between them. CDR1 and CDR2 from the germline V gene are GTSNPN and SVGIG (reference sequence). The DNA for the CDR3 is TGTGCCTGGAGTCTTAAGGCAAATAATTCACCCCTCCACTTT. Amino acids: CAWSLKANNSPLHF.

This chain joins TRBV27 and TRBJ2-4; 14 bases are a match to TRBD2. There are 20 residues in the CDR3. With 5 bases clipped from V and 1 base from J, the junction kept 13 bases outside the gene matches. CDR1 is MNHEY and CDR2 is SMNVEV in the germline V gene (reference sequence). For the CDR3, the DNA is TGTGCCAGCAGTAACCTTCCCGGGACTAGCGGGAGTCGGGCCAAAAACATTCAGTACTTC. It codes for CASSNLPGTSGSRAKNIQYF.

This clonotype was seen more than once but under ten times. J is TRBJ1-4 and V is TRBV27, with D perhaps matching TRBD1 (6 bases). Per the germline V gene, CDR1 is MNHEY and CDR2 is SMNVEV (reference sequence). This CDR3 has 14 amino acids. V gave up 3 bases and J gave up 4 bases, with 9 bases separating them. The CDR3 loop is CASSFRGVNEKLFF. CDR3 DNA sequence: TGTGCCAGCAGTTTCAGGGGCGTTAATGAAAAACTGTTTTTT.

The chain joins TRBV5-1 to TRBJ2-3, with 8 bases fitting TRBD1. The J segment lost 7 bases and the V segment lost 5 bases, leaving 9 bases of the junction unmatched. Germline V gene lookup returns CDR1 SGHRS and CDR2 YFSETQ. The CDR3 is 14 amino acids. The CDR3 is CASSSSTGDNTQYF. DNA of the CDR3: TGCGCCAGCAGTTCCTCGACAGGGGATAATACGCAGTATTTT.

V and J are TRBV27 and TRBJ1-1; D call uncertain. Germline V gene sequence: CDR1 MNHEY, CDR2 SMNVEV (reference sequence). Between the trimmed V and J ends, which lost 7 bases and 0 bases, there was a span of 12 bases. The CDR3 loop spans 14 amino acids. The CDR3 sequence is CASTRDGVNTEAFF. The CDR3 DNA follows: TGTGCCAGCACAAGGGATGGGGTGAACACTGAAGCTTTCTTT.

The rearrangement joins TRBV2 to TRBJ2-7; TRBD2 matches 11 bases. Losses at the gene ends were 7 bases for V and 7 bases for J; bases not matched to a gene: 12. CDR3 length: 15 residues. CDR1 is SNHLY and CDR2 is FYNNEI in the germline V gene. The CDR3 here is CASTPGLAGGGEQYF. The CDR3 DNA reads TGTGCCAGCACCCCGGGGCTAGCGGGAGGCGGTGAGCAGTACTTC.